The source of this T cell receptor beta chain is a study of CD8+ T cells in alopecia areata. Looking at the study overall: Treatment comprised oral tofacitinib, 5 to 10 mg twice daily, in treated patients.

Treatment given: oral pan-JAK inhibitor, 5-10 mg twice daily. Collection of lesional scalp punch biopsies and peripheral blood was performed in alopecia areata patients. With respect to this clone: The antigen is not known.

Sequencing templates came from extracted RNA that was reverse transcribed into cDNA. Profiled with immunoSEQ multiplex PCR; TCRdb holds only in-frame clones, not every one. The sample contains about 120,000 clones, approximately 53% of which appear only once. General observations from the study: For patients receiving tofacitinib, scalp clonality and expanded CD8+ clones among the top 100 significantly decreased.

This CDR3 spans 13 amino acids. Trimming stripped 3 bases from V and 4 bases from J, with 7 bases between. Germline V gives CDR1 MGHDK, CDR2 SYGVNS. This chain connects TRBV25-1 to TRBJ1-5, with unresolved D. Specimen: CD4+ T cells sorted from blood, collected at week 4, from a patient treated with tofacitinib. The clonotype originates from a human donor with alopecia areata. For the CDR3, the DNA is TGTGCCAGCAGTGACGGCTGGAATCAGCCCCAGCATTTT. It encodes CASSDGWNQPQHF.